Below, 5 T cell receptor beta chains from the same sample are listed, as sequenced in a study of early T cells in non-severe SARS-CoV-2 infection. TCRdb re-analysed the 5' RACE reads in MiXCR, keeping a single row per CDR3 protein. The table lists around 49,000 distinct CDR3 sequences, 11% of them singletons, with just over 20% in the top ten. Sequenced: whole blood. These receptors were taken from an adult who was a healthcare worker with PCR-confirmed SARS-CoV-2 infection or an uninfected control (not recorded which).

A few counts support this clonotype. V and J are TRBV28 and TRBJ2-7; D is unresolved. The ends were cut back, 4 bases at V and 0 bases at J, with 4 bases in the middle. Germline CDR1 MDHEN, CDR2 SYDVKM. The CDR3 runs 12 residues. CDR3 amino acids: CASSSYSYEQYF. The CDR3 DNA sequence: TGTGCCAGCAGTTCCTACTCCTACGAGCAGTACTTC.

The chain joins TRBV28 to TRBJ2-5; D is uncertain. This CDR3 is built from 12 residues. With 2 bases removed from V and 14 bases from J, the gap between germline ends came to 15 bases. Germline V gene data show CDR1 as MDHEN and CDR2 as SYDVKM. DNA for the CDR3: TGTGCCAGCAGTTTACCCGGCAGCTTAGGATACTTC. It codes for CASSLPGSLGYF.

V is TRBV18 and J is TRBJ2-3; no clear D. The V end was cut by 3 bases, the J end by 3 bases, with 4 bases between. Looked up from germline, CDR1 is KGHSH and CDR2 is LQKENI. This CDR3 region has 12 residues. CDR3 in DNA: TGTGCCAGCTCACCCGATACAGATACGCAGTATTTT. As protein: CASSPDTDTQYF.

This clonotype was observed at least ten times. V gene TRBV18 combines with J gene TRBJ2-7, with D possibly TRBD2 on 6 matching bases. There are 12 residues in the CDR3. V was shortened by 2 bases and J by 4 bases, with 6 bases between the two germline ends. Germline loops: CDR1 KGHSH, CDR2 LQKENI. The CDR3 DNA is TGTGCCAGCTCACCAGGAGGGTACGAGCAGTACTTC. Amino acids: CASSPGGYEQYF.

There are many counts of this clonotype. The chain recombines TRBV5-6 with TRBJ2-5; D not resolved. The CDR3 spans 14 residues. Between the trimmed V and J ends, which lost 1 base and 0 bases, there was a span of 7 bases. Germline V gene data show CDR1 as SGHDT and CDR2 as YYEEEE. The CDR3 bases are TGTGCCAGCAGCTTGCCGGATTACCAAGAGACCCAGTACTTC. Amino acids: CASSLPDYQETQYF.